This T cell receptor beta chain was found in a study of beta chain features in type 1 diabetes. Study findings and constraints: Sampled from patients, naive, central memory and Treg TCRB repertoires appeared more similar than those sampled from healthy donors.

Sequenced material consisted of expressed TCRB transcripts (all of the isolated RNA was reverse transcribed). Method: immunoSEQ multiplex PCR; TCRdb's copy keeps in-frame clones and lacks some. The table includes approximately 470,000 clones, approximately 28% detected once. This clone was observed a handful of times. Its antigen remains unknown. Trimming pared 1 base from V and 0 bases from J, leaving 7 bases between. Germline CDR1 is MNHNY and CDR2 is SVGAGI (reference sequence). The CDR3 runs 14 residues. The receptor's source is a man between 18 and 35 years old in good health. The chain links TRBV6-6 to TRBJ2-7; D is ambiguous. Sequences were obtained from naive CD4+ T cells from blood. The CDR3 bases are TGTGCCAGCAGTTACTACGCTAACTCCTACGAGCAGTACTTC. It codes for CASSYYANSYEQYF.